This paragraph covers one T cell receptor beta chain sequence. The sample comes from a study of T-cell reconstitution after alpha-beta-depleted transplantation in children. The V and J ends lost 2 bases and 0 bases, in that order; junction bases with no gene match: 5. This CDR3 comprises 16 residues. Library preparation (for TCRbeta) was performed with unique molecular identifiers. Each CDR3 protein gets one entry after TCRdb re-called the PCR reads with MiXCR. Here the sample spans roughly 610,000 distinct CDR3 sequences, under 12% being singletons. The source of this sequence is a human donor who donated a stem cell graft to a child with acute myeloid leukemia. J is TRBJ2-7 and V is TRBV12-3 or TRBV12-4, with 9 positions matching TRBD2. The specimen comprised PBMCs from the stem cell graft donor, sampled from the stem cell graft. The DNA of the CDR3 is TGTGCCAGCAGTTTAAGACTAGCGGAGATCTCCTACGAGCAGTACTTC. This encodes CASSLRLAEISYEQYF.